The next 3 T cell receptor beta chains were all read from a single sample in a study of blood T cell repertoires in COVID-19. Using immunoSEQ multiplex PCR, the repertoire was profiled, and TCRdb retains in-frame clones only, with some absent. This sample has about 190,000 clones, with roughly 82% found just once. Sequenced material: peripheral blood. The receptor set was obtained from a woman aged 55-75 years with COVID-19, enrolled during active disease.

This chain joins TRBV5-5 and TRBJ1-1; 9 bases fit TRBD1. J was trimmed by 4 bases and V by 1 base; bases with no gene match: 5. This CDR3 region has 15 residues. CDR1 SGHKS and CDR2 YYEKEE come from the germline V gene (reference sequence). CDR3 in amino acids: CASSLNRGPGTEAFF. The CDR3 region has the DNA TGTGCCAGCAGCTTGAACAGGGGGCCGGGCACTGAAGCTTTCTTT.

The chain couples TRBV28 to TRBJ1-1, with D perhaps TRBD1 (5 bases). This CDR3 has 14 amino acids. V lost 7 bases, J lost 5 bases, and 17 bases lay in between. Looked up from germline, CDR1 is MDHEN and CDR2 is SYDVKM. The CDR3 DNA reads TGTGCCAGCACCTCACCCGGGGGACGGACTGAAGCTTTCTTT. Residues: CASTSPGGRTEAFF.

The chain is built from TRBV5-8 and TRBJ2-1, with no clear D. This CDR3 is built from 13 residues. Trimming removed 7 bases at V and 4 bases at J, with 12 bases between. Germline V CDR1 and CDR2: SGHTS, YDEGEE. CDR3 region: CASDKFGYNEQFF. CDR3 DNA sequence: TGTGCCAGCGACAAGTTCGGTTACAATGAGCAGTTCTTC.